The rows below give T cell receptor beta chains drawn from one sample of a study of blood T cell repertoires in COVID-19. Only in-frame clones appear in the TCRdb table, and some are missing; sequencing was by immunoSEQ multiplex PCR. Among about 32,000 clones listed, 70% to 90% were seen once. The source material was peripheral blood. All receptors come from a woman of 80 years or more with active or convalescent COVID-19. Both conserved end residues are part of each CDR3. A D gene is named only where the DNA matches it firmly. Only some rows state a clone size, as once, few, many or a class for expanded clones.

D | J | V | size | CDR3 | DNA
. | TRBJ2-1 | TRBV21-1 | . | CASSKGERSSGNNEQFF | TGTGCCAGCAGCAAAGGAGAGCGGTCTAGCGGGAACAATGAGCAGTTCTTC
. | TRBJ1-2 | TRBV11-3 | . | CASSLGPSFYGYTF | TGTGCCAGCAGCTTGGGGCCCAGTTTCTATGGCTACACCTTC
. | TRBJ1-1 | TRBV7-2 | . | CASSSQGRTEAFF | TGTGCCAGCAGCTCACAGGGTCGGACTGAAGCTTTCTTT
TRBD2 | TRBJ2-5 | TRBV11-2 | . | CASSLDPSGWGTQYF | TGTGCCAGCAGCTTAGACCCTAGCGGGTGGGGGACCCAGTACTTC
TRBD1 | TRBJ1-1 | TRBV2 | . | CASRDRIMNTEAFF | TGTGCCAGCAGGGACAGGATAATGAACACTGAAGCTTTCTTT
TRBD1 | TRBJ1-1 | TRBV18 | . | CASSEQGVITEAFF | TGTGCCAGCTCTGAACAGGGGGTTATCACTGAAGCTTTCTTT
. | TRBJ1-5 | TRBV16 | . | CASSSWSGVYSNQPQHF | TGTGCCAGCAGCTCTTGGTCGGGGGTATATAGCAATCAGCCCCAGCATTTT
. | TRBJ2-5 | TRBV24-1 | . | CATARRRGETQYF | TGTGCCACAGCCCGGCGAAGAGGGGAGACCCAGTACTTC
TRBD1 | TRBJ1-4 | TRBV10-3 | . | CAISNPGQGVEKLFF | TGTGCCATCAGTAACCCGGGACAGGGGGTTGAAAAACTGTTTTTT
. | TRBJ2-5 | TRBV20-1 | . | CSAGAQETQYF | TGCAGTGCTGGGGCCCAAGAGACCCAGTACTTC
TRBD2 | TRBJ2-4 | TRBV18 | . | CASSPAAGAGSGIQYF | TGTGCCAGCTCACCGGCAGCGGGGGCCGGAAGTGGCATTCAGTACTTC
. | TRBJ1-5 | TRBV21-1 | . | CASPDRQGQPQHF | TGTGCCAGTCCGGACAGACAGGGTCAGCCCCAGCATTTT
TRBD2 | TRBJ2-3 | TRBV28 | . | CASSFPAGADTQYF | TGTGCCAGCAGTTTCCCCGCGGGGGCAGATACGCAGTATTTT
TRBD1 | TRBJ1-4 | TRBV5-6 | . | CASSSIQGASNEKLFF | TGTGCCAGCAGCTCGATACAGGGGGCGTCTAATGAAAAACTGTTTTTT
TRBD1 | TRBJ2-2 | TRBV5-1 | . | CASSLIQGTGELFF | TGCGCCAGCAGCTTAATACAGGGGACCGGGGAGCTGTTTTTT
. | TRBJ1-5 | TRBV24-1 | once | CATSDLLYSNQPQHF | TGTGCCACCAGTGATTTGCTCTATAGCAATCAGCCCCAGCATTTT
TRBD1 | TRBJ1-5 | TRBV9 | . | CASSEYMTGGPQHF | TGTGCCAGCAGCGAATACATGACAGGGGGGCCCCAGCATTTT
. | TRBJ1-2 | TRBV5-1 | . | CASSAGAYGYTF | TGCGCCAGCAGCGCAGGGGCATATGGCTACACCTTC
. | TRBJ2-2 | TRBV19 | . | CASSIPRIWGPELFF | TGTGCCAGTAGTATACCTCGCATTTGGGGGCCCGAGCTGTTTTTT
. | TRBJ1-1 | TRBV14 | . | CASSLTVNTEAFF | TGTGCCAGCAGCCTGACAGTGAACACTGAAGCTTTCTTT
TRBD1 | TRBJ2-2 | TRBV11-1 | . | CASSHRQGRGTGELFF | TGTGCCAGCAGCCACCGACAGGGAAGAGGCACCGGGGAGCTGTTTTTT
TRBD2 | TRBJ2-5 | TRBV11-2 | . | CASGRGYQETQYF | TGTGCCAGCGGGAGGGGATACCAAGAGACCCAGTACTTC
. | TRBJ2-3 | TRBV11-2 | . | CASSPSGTSTTQYF | TGTGCCAGCAGCCCGAGTGGCACTAGCACCACGCAGTATTTT
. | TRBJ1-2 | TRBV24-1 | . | CATSGLGDNYGYTF | TGTGCCACCAGCGGTTTAGGGGATAACTATGGCTACACCTTC
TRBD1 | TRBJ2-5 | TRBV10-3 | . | CAISEGTGAKETQYF | TGTGCCATCAGCGAAGGGACAGGGGCCAAAGAGACCCAGTACTTC
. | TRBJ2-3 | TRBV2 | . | CASSEREAGTDTQYF | TGTGCCAGCAGTGAGAGGGAGGCCGGCACAGATACGCAGTATTTT
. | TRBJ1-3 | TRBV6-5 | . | CASSSARGNTIYF | TGTGCCAGCAGTTCCGCCCGGGGAAACACCATATATTTT
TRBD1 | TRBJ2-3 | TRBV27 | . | CASIRRGLGTDTQYF | TGTGCCAGCATCCGCAGGGGGTTGGGCACAGATACGCAGTATTTT
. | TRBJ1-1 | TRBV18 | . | CASSARRTADTEAFF | TGTGCCAGCTCAGCCAGACGGACAGCGGACACTGAAGCTTTCTTT